The source of this TCR beta chain is a study of cytomegalovirus exposure and HLA in healthy donors. Study observations and caveats: Presence/absence analysis assumed near-uniform sequencing depth across donors.

Of note for this clone: Its antigen is currently unknown.

Germline CDR1 WSHSY, CDR2 SAAADI. There are 14 residues in the CDR3. V dropped 8 bases and J dropped 0 bases, with 13 bases sitting between them. The PCR had 60 Vbeta and 13 Jbeta primers. Using immunoSEQ multiplex PCR, the repertoire was profiled, and TCRdb retains in-frame clones only, with some absent. Of 89,000 or so clones listed, about 81% are singletons. This TCR came from a man between 60 and 75 years old in good health and CMV-seronegative. This chain uses TRBV10-2 with TRBJ1-1; weak D call: TRBD1 (6 bases). The sample taken for sequencing was PBMCs. Here the CDR3 reads CASGKQGLNTEAFF. The CDR3 DNA is TGCGCCAGCGGGAAACAGGGTTTGAACACTGAAGCTTTCTTT.